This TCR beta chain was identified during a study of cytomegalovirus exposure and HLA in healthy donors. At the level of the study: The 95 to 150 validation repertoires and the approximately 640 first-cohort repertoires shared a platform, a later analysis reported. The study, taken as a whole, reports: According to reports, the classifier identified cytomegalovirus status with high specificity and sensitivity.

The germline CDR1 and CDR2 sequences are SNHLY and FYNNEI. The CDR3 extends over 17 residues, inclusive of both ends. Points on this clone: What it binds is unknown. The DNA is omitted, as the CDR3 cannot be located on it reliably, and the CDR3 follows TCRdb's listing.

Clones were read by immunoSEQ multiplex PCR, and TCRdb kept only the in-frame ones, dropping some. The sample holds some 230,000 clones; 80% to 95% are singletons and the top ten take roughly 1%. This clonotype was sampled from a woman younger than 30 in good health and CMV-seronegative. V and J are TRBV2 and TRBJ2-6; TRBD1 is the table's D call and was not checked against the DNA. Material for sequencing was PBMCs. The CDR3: CASRSYSVGGGANVPTF.